Below, 30 T cell receptor beta chains from the same sample are listed, as sequenced in a study. A single record per CDR3 protein comes from TCRdb applying MiXCR to the RT-PCR reads. Here the sample spans about 680,000 distinct CDR3 sequences, 13% to 15% being singletons. Specimen: memory CD4+ T cells from blood. Receptor source: a female donor in good health, serving as a healthy control.

This clonotype has more than one count but fewer than ten. The chain is built from TRBV24-1 and TRBJ2-1; TRBD2 aligns across 9 bases. The CDR3 sequence is 15 residues long. V lost 10 bases and J lost 6; bases outside the gene matches: 12. Looked up from germline, CDR1 is KGHDR and CDR2 is SFDVKD. The CDR3 region is CATRERAGGGNEQFF. The CDR3 DNA sequence: TGTGCCACTAGGGAGAGAGCGGGAGGTGGCAATGAGCAGTTCTTC.

The chain recombines TRBV5-1 with TRBJ2-3; D call uncertain. From germline, CDR1 is SGHRS and CDR2 YFSETQ. Trimming shortened V by 1 base and J by 0 bases, and 6 bases separated the two germline ends. The CDR3 covers 14 residues. The CDR3 DNA reads TGCGCCAGCAGCTTGCCTCCTAGCACAGATACGCAGTATTTT. Translated: CASSLPPSTDTQYF.

V is TRBV7-2 and J is TRBJ2-1, with TRBD2 matching over 7 bases. This CDR3 contains 14 residues. Germline-derived CDR1 and CDR2 are SGHTA and FQGNSA. V dropped 0 bases and J dropped 5; count of bases not matched to a gene: 1. The CDR3 here is CASSLARENNEQFF. Here the CDR3 DNA reads TGTGCCAGCAGCTTAGCGCGGGAGAACAATGAGCAGTTCTTC. Using reference TRBV7-2 and TRBJ2-1 for the parts outside the CDR3, the full variable domain is GAGVSQSPSNKVTEKGKDVELRCDPISGHTALYWYRQSLGQGLEFLIYFQGNSAPDKSGLPSDRFSAERTGGSVSTLTIQRTQQEDSAVYLCASSLARENNEQFFGPGTRLTVL.

In its sample, this clonotype was seen a few times. The gene calls are TRBV19 and TRBJ2-3; D uncertain. The CDR3 extends over 14 amino acids. Germline assignment: CDR1 LNHDA and CDR2 SQIVND (reference sequence). Trimming removed 1 base at V and 3 bases at J, with 8 bases between. The CDR3 bases are TGTGCCAGTAGTATAGGTCAGCCAACAGATACGCAGTATTTT. Its translation is CASSIGQPTDTQYF. The complete variable domain, with remaining parts taken from reference TRBV19 and TRBJ2-3, reads DGGITQSPKYLFRKEGQNVTLSCEQNLNHDAMYWYRQDPGQGLRLIYYSQIVNDFQKGDIAEGYSVSREKKESFPLTVTSAQKNPTAFYLCASSIGQPTDTQYFGPGTRLTVL.

The chain has TRBV7-9 and TRBJ2-5; the match to TRBD1 covers 10 bases. The V gene end was trimmed by 6 bases and the J gene end by 5 bases; junction bases not matched to a gene: 9. The CDR3 has 15 amino acids. Germline V lookup: CDR1 SEHNR, CDR2 FQNEAQ (reference sequence). The CDR3: CASSNRDRGSETQYF. For the CDR3, the DNA is TGTGCCAGCAGTAACCGGGACAGGGGCTCGGAGACCCAGTACTTC.

This clonotype turned up a few times. The chain links TRBV10-3 to TRBJ1-1, with D uncertain. V shed 3 bases and J shed 7 bases, with 15 bases lying between them. The length of the CDR3 is 14 residues. Germline V CDR1 and CDR2: ENHRY, SYGVKD. The CDR3 loop reads CAISDPGSFGEAFF. CDR3 coding DNA: TGTGCCATCAGTGATCCAGGTTCCTTTGGTGAAGCTTTCTTT.

As concerns this clonotype: A much larger clone is a single base away; this may be a read error. The chain is built from TRBV10-3 and TRBJ1-1, with D perhaps TRBD1 (5 bases). The CDR3 runs to 13 residues. Germline CDR1 ENHRY, CDR2 SYGVKD. The CDR3: CDTSGQGNTEAFF. CDR3 bases: TGTGACACAAGCGGCCAGGGGAACACTGAAGCTTTCTTT.

This clonotype was picked up many times. The CDR3, as DNA: TGCAGTGCTAGAGATGATCATGGGGGACTAGCGGGAGATACGCAGTATTTT. Protein: CSARDDHGGLAGDTQYF. The chain recombines TRBV20-1 with TRBJ2-3; 12 nucleotides align to TRBD2. With 0 bases clipped from V and 5 bases from J, the junction kept 9 bases outside the gene matches. The CDR3 sequence is 17 residues long. CDR1 is DFQATT, CDR2 SNEGSKA, per germline (reference sequence).

This clonotype showed up many times. DNA for the CDR3: TGTGCCAGCAGCCGACAGGGGCCAGATACGCAGTATTTT. Translating gives CASSRQGPDTQYF. The V gene is TRBV7-3, the J gene TRBJ2-3; 8 nucleotides line up with TRBD1. The CDR3 is made up of 13 amino acids. The trim removed 5 bases at V and 4 bases at J, leaving 2 bases unmatched. The germline CDR1 and CDR2 sequences are SGHTA and FQGTGA. The whole variable domain, filled in from reference TRBV7-3 and TRBJ2-3, reads GAGVSQTPSNKVTEKGKYVELRCDPISGHTALYWYRQSLGQGPEFLIYFQGTGAADDSGLPNDRFFAVRPEGSVSTLKIQRTERGDSAVYLCASSRQGPDTQYFGPGTRLTVL.

The chain carries TRBV15 and TRBJ2-6; 7 bases are a match to TRBD1. The CDR3 has 18 residues. With V trimmed by 1 base and J by 0 bases, 6 bases remained unmatched. Germline values: CDR1 LNHNV, CDR2 YYDKDF (reference sequence). In DNA, the CDR3 is TGTGCCACCAGCAGAGCAACAGGGGCGAGCTCTGGGGCCAACGTCCTGACTTTC. This encodes CATSRATGASSGANVLTF.

There are a few counts of this clonotype. The V and J genes are TRBV9 and TRBJ1-1; D uncertain. Germline loops: CDR1 SGDLS, CDR2 YYNGEE. This CDR3 contains 13 residues. Deletions cut 0 bases from V and 4 bases from J, with 7 bases between. CDR3 coding DNA: TGTGCCAGCAGCGTAGCTTCCGGCACTGAAGCTTTCTTT. Translated: CASSVASGTEAFF.

This clonotype was counted only a few times. The chain employs TRBV5-1 and TRBJ2-7, with D tentatively TRBD1 (6 bases). This CDR3 region has 14 residues. In germline, CDR1 is SGHRS, CDR2 YFSETQ. The ends were cut back, 4 bases at V and 3 bases at J, with 14 bases in the middle. CDR3 bases: TGCGCCAGCAGCGTCCAGGGGATCAGCTACGAGCAGTACTTC. As protein: CASSVQGISYEQYF.

The chain uses TRBV20-1 and TRBJ1-2; a possible D gene is TRBD1 (6 bases). V was cut by 6 bases and J by 5 bases, with 16 bases left in between. The CDR3 runs 13 residues. CDR1 and CDR2 (germline): DFQATT, SNEGSKA (reference sequence). The CDR3: CSAQTRGGYGYTF. The DNA for the CDR3 is TGCAGTGCCCAAACTAGGGGGGGGTATGGCTACACCTTC.

The rearrangement joins TRBV27 to TRBJ2-1; 12 bases are a match to TRBD2. The CDR3 is made up of 17 amino acids. V lost 5 bases, J lost 6 bases, and 11 bases stayed unmatched. Germline V gene lookup returns CDR1 MNHEY and CDR2 SMNVEV (reference sequence). The CDR3 reads CASSLGVGLAGLNEQFF. CDR3 DNA sequence: TGTGCCAGCAGTCTCGGTGTGGGACTAGCGGGCCTCAATGAGCAGTTCTTC.

This chain connects TRBV7-9 to TRBJ1-6; D possibly corresponds to TRBD1 (6 bases). Germline V gene data show CDR1 as SEHNR and CDR2 as FQNEAQ (reference sequence). The CDR3 totals 16 residues. Between the trimmed V and J ends, which lost 0 bases and 9 bases, there was a span of 15 bases. CDR3 sequence (DNA): TGTGCCAGCAGCTTAGCGGTGCTACCGGGGGCTTCACCCCTCCACTTT. It yields the protein CASSLAVLPGASPLHF. Supplemented by reference TRBV7-9 and TRBJ1-6, the full variable domain reads DTGVSQNPRHKITKRGQNVTFRCDPISEHNRLYWYRQTLGQGPEFLTYFQNEAQLEKSRLLSDRFSAERPKGSFSTLEIQRTEQGDSAMYLCASSLAVLPGASPLHFGNGTRLTVT.

Comment on this clonotype: It may be a read error: a sequence one base away is much more abundant. The chain employs TRBV15 and TRBJ2-3; D perhaps matches TRBD1 (5 bases). The V and J ends lost 4 bases and 8 bases respectively, with 19 bases between them. This CDR3 is 15 amino acids long. Germline lookup yields CDR1 LNHNV and CDR2 YYDKDF (reference sequence). CDR3: CATSTQGDGESTQYF. The CDR3 nucleotides are TGTGCCACCAGCACCCAGGGTGACGGCGAGTCTACGCAGTATTTT.

The J gene is TRBJ1-2, the V gene TRBV11-2; D is ambiguous. V lost 1 base, J lost 6 bases, and 9 bases lay in between. CDR1 is SGHAT, CDR2 FQNNGV, per germline. The CDR3 is made up of 13 amino acids. In DNA form, the CDR3 reads TGTGCCAGCAGCTTAGGGACTTATGATGGCTACACCTTC. Residues: CASSLGTYDGYTF.

This clonotype appeared many times. The V call is TRBV15, the J call TRBJ2-3; D uncertain. V lost 2 bases to trimming and J lost 4 bases, with 10 bases between them. The length of the CDR3 is 14 residues. From germline, CDR1 is LNHNV and CDR2 YYDKDF (reference sequence). The CDR3, as DNA: TGTGCCACCAGCAGAATGGACGGGTCAGATACGCAGTATTTT. Translated: CATSRMDGSDTQYF.

In this sample, this clonotype turned up a few times. The J gene is TRBJ1-1, the V gene TRBV6-2 or TRBV6-3, with TRBD1 matching 7 bases. The CDR3 loop spans 15 amino acids. Germline-derived CDR1 and CDR2 are MNHEY and SVGEGT. Germline trimming cut 6 bases from V and 3 bases from J; bases unmatched to any gene: 10. The DNA of the CDR3 is TGTGCCAGCAGGGTTGGGAGGACAGGAGACACTGAAGCTTTCTTT. This sequence encodes CASRVGRTGDTEAFF.

This clonotype was counted ten times or more. The chain carries TRBV6-5 and TRBJ1-2; D gene ambiguous. From germline, CDR1 is MNHEY and CDR2 SVGAGI. The ends were cut back, 8 bases at V and 3 bases at J, with 13 bases in the middle. This CDR3 is built from 13 residues. CDR3 DNA sequence: TGTGCCAGCCTGGGAAGGTTGGACTATGGCTACACCTTC. Its translation is CASLGRLDYGYTF.

The chain links TRBV24-1 to TRBJ2-3; D is ambiguous. CDR3 length: 12 amino acids. V was trimmed by 7 bases and J by 7 bases, leaving 11 bases between them. Germline V gene sequence: CDR1 KGHDR, CDR2 SFDVKD. CDR3 DNA sequence: TGTGCCACCAGCGATATTGGATATACGCAGTATTTT. This encodes CATSDIGYTQYF.

In this sample, this clonotype turned up many times. The chain recombines TRBV27 with TRBJ2-1; the D call may be TRBD1 or TRBD2 (7 bases each). From germline, CDR1 is MNHEY and CDR2 SMNVEV (reference sequence). The CDR3 sequence is 16 residues long. V gave up 5 bases and J gave up 6 bases, with 20 bases separating them. CDR3 sequence reads: CASSQAQGEGLNEQFF. The CDR3 coding sequence is TGTGCCAGCAGTCAAGCCCAGGGGGAGGGCCTCAATGAGCAGTTCTTC.

This clonotype was seen more than once but under ten times. The rearrangement uses TRBV27 and TRBJ2-7; 7 nucleotides align to TRBD2. The trim removed 8 bases at V and 4 bases at J, leaving 14 bases unmatched. CDR1 MNHEY and CDR2 SMNVEV come from the germline V gene (reference sequence). The CDR3 is made up of 15 amino acids. CDR3 bases: TGTGCCAGCCATACCCCCCGGGGGGTTAGATACGAGCAGTACTTC. Translating gives CASHTPRGVRYEQYF.

For this clonotype: This CDR3 fails to terminate in the conserved phenylalanine or tryptophan, so it likely reflects a read error. V and J are TRBV5-1 and TRBJ2-5; 8 bases align to TRBD1. CDR1 SGHRS and CDR2 YFSETQ come from the germline V gene. CDR3 size: 15 residues. The V and J ends lost 4 bases and 5 bases, in that order; junction bases with no gene match: 10. As DNA, the CDR3 is TGCGCCAGCAGCCAACGCCAGGGGGCTTCGGAGACCCAGTACCTC. Its protein product is CASSQRQGASETQYL.

J is TRBJ2-2 and V is TRBV3-1; D unclear. The CDR3 is made up of 15 amino acids. The ends were cut back, 1 base at V and 1 base at J, with 7 bases in the middle. Germline V lookup: CDR1 LGHDT, CDR2 YNNKEL (reference sequence). CDR3 DNA sequence: TGTGCCAGCAGCCAAGGGGCCAGGAACACCGGGGAGCTGTTTTTT. Amino acid sequence: CASSQGARNTGELFF.

This clonotype was recorded at least ten times. The J gene is TRBJ2-1, the V gene TRBV20-1; 13 bases match TRBD2. From germline, CDR1 is DFQATT and CDR2 SNEGSKA (reference sequence). V trimming: 3 bases; J trimming: 10 bases; junction bases outside the gene matches: 6. The CDR3 covers 14 residues. DNA of the CDR3: TGCAGTGCTAGGGGACTAGCGGGGTCCGACGAGCAGTTCTTC. Protein sequence: CSARGLAGSDEQFF.

This clonotype was counted ten times or more. The V gene is TRBV9, the J gene TRBJ2-1, with D possibly TRBD2 on 6 matching bases. The germline V gene has CDR1 SGDLS and CDR2 YYNGEE. Trimming took 4 bases from V and 8 from J, leaving 10 bases between them. The CDR3 extends over 12 amino acids. In nucleotides, the CDR3 is TGTGCCAGCAGCAAGCCGGGGGATGAGCAGTTCTTC. As protein: CASSKPGDEQFF.

This rearrangement joins TRBV20-1 to TRBJ2-7; 10 bases match TRBD2. CDR3 length equals 15 residues. Germline CDR1 and CDR2: DFQATT and SNEGSKA (reference sequence). Unmatched junction bases numbered 4, after V lost 1 base and J lost 1 base. In DNA form, the CDR3 reads TGCAGTGCTAGAGTCCTAGCGGGAGTGTCCTACGAGCAGTACTTC. Protein product: CSARVLAGVSYEQYF.

This clonotype was observed at least ten times. V and J are TRBV6-2 or TRBV6-3 and TRBJ2-7, with 8 positions matching TRBD1. The V and J ends lost 2 bases and 2 bases, in that order; junction bases with no gene match: 2. CDR1 MNHEY and CDR2 SVGEGT come from the germline V gene. This CDR3 spans 14 amino acids. CDR3 residues: CASSYDRGTYEQYF. As DNA, the CDR3 is TGTGCCAGCAGTTACGACAGGGGAACCTACGAGCAGTACTTC.

The CDR3 loop is CASGTRGNEQFF. The CDR3 DNA reads as TGCGCCAGCGGAACTAGAGGCAATGAGCAGTTCTTC. The chain couples TRBV10-1 to TRBJ2-1, with a possible D match to TRBD2 (5 bases). The germline CDR1 and CDR2 sequences are WNHNN and SYGVQD (reference sequence). V was pared by 8 bases and J by 6 bases, with 11 bases between. CDR3 length: 12 residues.